What follows are 23 T cell receptor beta chains derived from one specimen sequenced in a study of cytomegalovirus exposure and HLA in healthy donors. 13 Jbeta primers and 60 Vbeta primers were used for the PCR. Assay used: immunoSEQ multiplex PCR; TCRdb lists only in-frame clones, some missing. The data contain some 150,000 clones, around 9% of them singletons. Sequenced material: PBMCs. These receptors were obtained from a woman aged 40-49 years in good health and CMV-seropositive.

The J gene is TRBJ2-7, the V gene TRBV7-3, with a tentative D call TRBD2 (5 bases). This CDR3 has 13 amino acids. V lost 4 bases and J lost 3, with 10 bases in between. Germline V gene data show CDR1 as SGHTA and CDR2 as FQGTGA. For the CDR3, the DNA is TGTGCCAGCAGCTCTTTTGCGGGCTACGAGCAGTACTTC. It specifies CASSSFAGYEQYF.

The V call is TRBV5-1, the J call TRBJ2-2; 9 nucleotides agree with TRBD1. The germline V gene has CDR1 SGHRS and CDR2 YFSETQ. V dropped 3 bases and J dropped 4; count of bases not matched to a gene: 4. The CDR3 loop spans 15 amino acids. The CDR3 DNA sequence: TGCGCCAGCAGCTATGGACAGGGGAGCACCGGGGAGCTGTTTTTT. Translated: CASSYGQGSTGELFF.

This clone was counted only a few times. V and J are TRBV4-2 and TRBJ1-2; possibly TRBD1 for D (6 bases). V lost 4 bases to trimming and J lost 0 bases, with 15 bases between them. The CDR3 loop spans 16 amino acids. Per germline, CDR1 LGHNA and CDR2 YNFKEQ. CDR3 amino acids: CASSRDHRESNYGYTF. The DNA of the CDR3 is TGTGCCAGCAGCCGGGATCACAGGGAGTCTAACTATGGCTACACCTTC.

The V call is TRBV5-6, the J call TRBJ2-7; tentative D call: TRBD1 (5 bases). Germline V lookup: CDR1 SGHDT, CDR2 YYEEEE. CDR3 length equals 14 residues. The V end lost 3 bases, the J end lost 5 bases, and 15 bases lay between the germline ends. CDR3 region: CASSSFRVSDEQYF. In nucleotides, the CDR3 is TGTGCCAGCAGCTCCTTCAGGGTTTCCGACGAGCAGTACTTC.

This clone has just a few counts. CDR3: CASSLPGGEYQETQYF. The CDR3, as DNA: TGCGCCAGCAGCTTGCCCGGGGGAGAGTACCAAGAGACCCAGTACTTC. This chain uses TRBV5-1 with TRBJ2-5, with D perhaps TRBD2 (6 bases). V was clipped by 1 base and J by 0 bases, with 13 bases between them. The CDR3 has 16 amino acids. The germline CDR1 and CDR2 sequences are SGHRS and YFSETQ.

This chain connects TRBV11-2 to TRBJ1-4; maybe TRBD1 (6 bases). CDR3 length: 17 amino acids. CDR1 SGHAT and CDR2 FQNNGV come from the germline V gene. V gave up 5 bases and J gave up 0 bases, with 16 bases separating them. CDR3 DNA sequence: TGTGCCAGCAGCCCAGGAAGGGGGGGGGCAACTAATGAAAAACTGTTTTTT. Encoded protein: CASSPGRGGATNEKLFF.

The chain links TRBV4-2 to TRBJ2-3; the D is unclear. V dropped 0 bases and J dropped 0 bases, with 7 bases sitting between them. Looked up from germline, CDR1 is LGHNA and CDR2 is YNFKEQ. CDR3 length: 15 residues. For the CDR3, the DNA is TGTGCCAGCAGCCAAGACTATTATAGCACAGATACGCAGTATTTT. Amino acids: CASSQDYYSTDTQYF.

The chain recombines TRBV5-6 with TRBJ2-3; 10 bases agree with TRBD1. The germline gives CDR1 SGHDT, CDR2 YYEEEE. The CDR3 contains 15 residues. Trimming took 4 bases from V and 6 from J; bases not matched to a gene: 8. CDR3 amino acids: CASSRGTGETDTQYF. The CDR3 nucleotides are TGTGCCAGCAGCCGGGGGACAGGGGAAACCGATACGCAGTATTTT. The variable domain in full, completed from reference TRBV5-6 and TRBJ2-3, reads DAGVTQSPTHLIKTRGQQVTLRCSPKSGHDTVSWYQQALGQGPQFIFQYYEEEERQRGNFPDRFSGHQFPNYSSELNVNALLLGDSALYLCASSRGTGETDTQYFGPGTRLTVL.

In this sample, this clone turned up a few times. V and J are TRBV19 and TRBJ1-5, with D possibly matching TRBD1 (5 bases). This CDR3 is built from 17 residues. V was trimmed by 4 bases and J by 0 bases, leaving 16 bases between them. The germline V gene encodes CDR1 LNHDA and CDR2 SQIVND (reference sequence). The CDR3 region is CASSSERGGISNQPQHF. CDR3 sequence (DNA): TGTGCCAGTAGTAGCGAGCGGGGGGGAATTAGCAATCAGCCCCAGCATTTT.

V is TRBV2 and J is TRBJ1-6; possible D gene TRBD1, 5 bases. Germline V gives CDR1 SNHLY, CDR2 FYNNEI. Trimming pared 0 bases from V and 9 bases from J, leaving 15 bases between. The CDR3 length is 16 residues. Written as DNA, the CDR3 is TGTGCCAGCAGTGAAGCTGGCCGGGGGGGGAGTTCACCCCTCCACTTT. It yields the protein CASSEAGRGGSSPLHF.

The chain is built from TRBV29-1 and TRBJ2-7; 7 nucleotides align to TRBD1. After removal of 5 bases from V and 2 bases from J, the junction contained 6 bases not matched to a gene. CDR3 length equals 13 residues. Germline values: CDR1 SQVTM, CDR2 ANQGSEA. CDR3 sequence reads: CSVSRTGPYEQYF. DNA for the CDR3: TGCAGCGTTTCCCGGACAGGTCCCTACGAGCAGTACTTC.

Only a few counts were recorded for this clone. The chain joins TRBV2 to TRBJ1-5; TRBD1 is a possible D gene (6 bases). The ends were cut back, 5 bases at V and 9 bases at J, with 20 bases in the middle. The CDR3 totals 15 residues. Germline assignment: CDR1 SNHLY and CDR2 FYNNEI. CDR3 sequence (DNA): TGTGCCAGCAGTAGGGACATTTCTTATCAAGGGCCCCAGCATTTT. It yields the protein CASSRDISYQGPQHF.

For this clone: This likely comes from a read error, as the CDR3 has no conserved phenylalanine or tryptophan at its end. This chain joins TRBV6-5 and TRBJ1-1, with 8 positions matching TRBD1. After removal of 0 bases from V and 8 bases from J, the junction contained 8 bases not matched to a gene. CDR1 is MNHEY, CDR2 SVGAGI, per germline. The CDR3 consists of 15 residues. The DNA for the CDR3 is TGTGCCAGCAGTTACTCCGCGACAGGGGCATCGGAAGCTTTCTCT. Protein: CASSYSATGASEAFS.

This clone was seen a handful of times. The chain couples TRBV5-1 to TRBJ2-5; 10 bases match TRBD2. V lost 4 bases, J lost 1 base, and 4 bases stayed unmatched. The CDR3 extends over 15 amino acids. From germline, CDR1 is SGHRS and CDR2 YFSETQ. The CDR3 DNA is TGCGCCAGCAGCGGGCTAGCGGGGGCCCAAGAGACCCAGTACTTC. Translation: CASSGLAGAQETQYF.

This clone has a handful of counts. The chain has TRBV7-2 and TRBJ1-1; a possible D gene is TRBD1 (5 bases). The V gene lost 4 bases and the J gene lost 4 bases, with 13 bases spanning the gap. The length of the CDR3 is 14 residues. CDR1 is SGHTA and CDR2 is FQGNSA in the germline V gene. This CDR3 reads CASSSISQGTEAFF. The CDR3 DNA follows: TGTGCCAGCAGCTCGATTAGTCAGGGCACTGAAGCTTTCTTT.

This chain joins TRBV5-6 and TRBJ2-2; TRBD1 matches 9 bases. The CDR3 consists of 17 residues. Germline CDR1 SGHDT, CDR2 YYEEEE. Trimming took 2 bases from V and 3 from J; bases not matched to a gene: 8. This CDR3 is CASSFRVGTGHTGELFF. CDR3 sequence (DNA): TGTGCCAGCAGCTTTCGAGTCGGGACAGGGCACACCGGGGAGCTGTTTTTT.

This clone was seen a handful of times. The chain links TRBV10-1 to TRBJ2-2, with 9 bases aligning to TRBD1. Germline V CDR1 and CDR2: WNHNN, SYGVQD (reference sequence). The CDR3 runs 16 residues. J was trimmed by 5 bases and V by 3 bases; bases with no gene match: 7. The CDR3, as DNA: TGCGCCAGCAGTGACCCCGGGACAGGGAGAACCGGGGAGCTGTTTTTT. Its protein product is CASSDPGTGRTGELFF.

The gene calls are TRBV15 and TRBJ1-4; 7 bases fit TRBD1. The CDR3 has 14 amino acids. V shed 5 bases, J shed 5 bases, and the junction held 5 bases outside the gene matches. Germline V gene lookup returns CDR1 LNHNV and CDR2 YYDKDF (reference sequence). This CDR3 is CATSGPGGNEKLFF. In nucleotides, the CDR3 is TGTGCCACCAGCGGCCCAGGGGGGAATGAAAAACTGTTTTTT.

V usage is TRBV7-2 and J usage is TRBJ2-1; 10 bases map to TRBD1. CDR1 SGHTA and CDR2 FQGNSA come from the germline V gene. The CDR3 consists of 15 residues. Germline trimming cut 4 bases from V and 0 bases from J; bases unmatched to any gene: 0. The CDR3 reads CASSWTGGSYNEQFF. CDR3 nucleotides: TGTGCCAGCAGCTGGACAGGGGGCTCCTACAATGAGCAGTTCTTC.

This clone was counted a few times. The J gene is TRBJ2-7, the V gene TRBV5-4; D unresolved. Deletions cut 2 bases from V and 4 bases from J, with 4 bases between. The CDR3 length is 11 residues. Germline CDR1 SGHNT, CDR2 YYREEE (reference sequence). CDR3 in amino acids: CASSFGYEQYF. As DNA, the CDR3 is TGTGCCAGCAGCTTCGGTTACGAGCAGTACTTC.

The genes are TRBV14 and TRBJ2-5; TRBD1 agrees at 12 bases. The CDR3 covers 15 residues. Germline values: CDR1 SGHDN, CDR2 FVKESK. J lost 5 bases, V lost 4 bases, and 5 bases had no gene match. The CDR3: CASSRPGTGGETQYF. Here the CDR3 DNA reads TGTGCCAGCAGCCGTCCCGGGACAGGGGGCGAGACCCAGTACTTC. The full variable domain, completed using reference TRBV14 and TRBJ2-5, is EAGVTQFPSHSVIEKGQTVTLRCDPISGHDNLYWYRRVMGKEIKFLLHFVKESKQDESGMPNNRFLAERTGGTYSTLKVQPAELEDSGVYFCASSRPGTGGETQYFGPGTRLLVL.

This clone was observed a few times. The V gene is TRBV5-1, the J gene TRBJ2-2; D call uncertain. CDR1 and CDR2 (germline): SGHRS, YFSETQ. V gave up 1 base and J gave up 0 bases, with 13 bases separating them. The CDR3 consists of 17 residues. CDR3 in DNA: TGCGCCAGCAGCTTGTTGGGCCCCCTCGCGAACACCGGGGAGCTGTTTTTT. As protein: CASSLLGPLANTGELFF. The full variable domain, its missing parts supplied by reference TRBV5-1 and TRBJ2-2, is KAGVTQTPRYLIKTRGQQVTLSCSPISGHRSVSWYQQTPGQGLQFLFEYFSETQRNKGNFPGRFSGRQFSNSRSEMNVSTLELGDSALYLCASSLLGPLANTGELFFGEGSRLTVL.

The chain has TRBV6-5 and TRBJ1-4, with no clear D. CDR1 is MNHEY and CDR2 is SVGAGI in the germline V gene. Trimming pared 6 bases from V and 8 bases from J, leaving 16 bases between. The length of the CDR3 is 14 residues. CDR3: CASRGGGSVEKLFF. The CDR3 region has the DNA TGTGCCAGCAGAGGAGGTGGTAGTGTGGAAAAACTGTTTTTT.